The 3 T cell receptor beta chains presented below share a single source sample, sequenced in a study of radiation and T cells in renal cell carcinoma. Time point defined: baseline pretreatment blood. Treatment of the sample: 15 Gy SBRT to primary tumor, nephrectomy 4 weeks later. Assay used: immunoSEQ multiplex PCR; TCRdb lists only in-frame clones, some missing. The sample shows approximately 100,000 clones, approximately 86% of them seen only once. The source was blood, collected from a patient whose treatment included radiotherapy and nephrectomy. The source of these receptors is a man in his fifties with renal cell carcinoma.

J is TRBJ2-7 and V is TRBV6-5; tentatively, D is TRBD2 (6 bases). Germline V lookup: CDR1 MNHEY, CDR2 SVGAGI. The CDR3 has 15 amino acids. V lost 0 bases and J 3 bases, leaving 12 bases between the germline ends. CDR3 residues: CASSYSDAGNYEQYF. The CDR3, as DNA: TGTGCCAGCAGTTACTCCGACGCGGGGAACTACGAGCAGTACTTC.

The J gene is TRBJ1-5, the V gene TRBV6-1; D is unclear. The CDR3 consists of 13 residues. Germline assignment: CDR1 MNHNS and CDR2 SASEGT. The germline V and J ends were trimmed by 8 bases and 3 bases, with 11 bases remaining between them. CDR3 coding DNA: TGTGCCAGCGCAGACGCACACAATCAGCCCCAGCATTTT. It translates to CASADAHNQPQHF.

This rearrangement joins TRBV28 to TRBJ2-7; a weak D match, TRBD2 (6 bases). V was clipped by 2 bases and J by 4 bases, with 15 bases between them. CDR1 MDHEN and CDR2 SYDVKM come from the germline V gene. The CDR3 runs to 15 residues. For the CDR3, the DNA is TGTGCCAGCAGTTTAGGAGGGGTCATCGGTTACGAGCAGTACTTC. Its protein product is CASSLGGVIGYEQYF.